The entry below describes one T cell receptor (beta chain). Its target antigen remains unknown. No much larger clone exists at a distance of one base, and base qualities are not known. This sample was included in a study of beta chain features in type 1 diabetes (dated by TCRdb to 2016 to 2019). Turning to the overall study: No differences in mean age, gender distribution, total cell number or subset yield were found between patients and healthy donors. A total of 90 million to 120 million sorted cells were examined across all samples, and a strong correlation was observed between cell number per subset and RNA yield. The study compared the TCRB repertoires of sorted circulating CD4+ T cell subsets in recently diagnosed type 1 diabetes patients with those in matched healthy donors. Whereas all 30 or so donors provided naive and central memory subsets, regulatory and stem cell-like memory subsets were isolated from just 8 patients and about 8 healthy donors. Study-wide findings and limitations: Type 1 diabetes patients showed a moderate but significant shortening of TCRB CDR3 length in all four CD4+ subsets. Shorter templates might have been favored by PCR, but patient and control samples were amplified and corrected together, so both groups would have been affected equally by any skew. Because cDNA was sequenced instead of genomic DNA, activated cells with high expression could be over-represented, although the groups did not differ in activation or CD3 levels. Naive, central memory and regulatory TCRB repertoires appeared more similar among patients than among healthy donors. At VDJ recombination sites, type 1 diabetes patients had fewer insertions and more deleted nucleotides, which implies abnormalities in thymic rearrangement. Because the HLA sub-analyses included only small numbers of individuals, any influence of HLA type on TCRB rearrangement was left unresolved.

A single peripheral blood draw of about 116 mL on average was collected from each donor into heparinised tubes. A BD FACSAria II was used to sort naive, central memory, regulatory and stem cell-like memory CD4+ T cells with a panel that included CD45RO, CCR7, CD25, CD127, CD95 and CD27. Purity was above 95% for every sorted population. Right away, PBMCs were isolated by Lymphoprep density gradient centrifugation and were stained directly, with no culture step. Samples were stained and sorted in pairs, with one healthy donor and one patient per experiment, so that batch effects were minimized. The High Capacity cDNA Reverse Transcription Kit was used to reverse transcribe all of the isolated RNA, meaning that expressed TCRB transcripts were what got sequenced. Deep immunoSEQ sequencing was applied to naive, central memory and regulatory T cell samples, giving an average of roughly 3.5 million total reads per sample. Sorted cells were lysed in RLT buffer, and RNA was extracted using DNase-treated RNeasy Micro or Mini kits according to cell number. To prevent cross-contamination, every cell subset was processed on its own, while patient and healthy donor samples were processed together. The immunoSEQ multiplex PCR was used to amplify TCRB sequences from cDNA, generating 87-bp fragments that spanned the CDR3 region. Amplicons were sequenced on the Illumina HiSeq platform. As for the authors' bioinformatics: PCR bias was computationally corrected using synthetic template baselines, reads within Hamming distance 2 were collapsed, and singletons that could not be merged were discarded. Reads were aligned against IMGT so that V, D and J genes, CDR3 length and insertions or deletions at six rearrangement sites could be assigned. Clonotype counts were normalized to sorted cell number within each subset before computing true diversity and Gini coefficients with the tcR R package. Repertoire sharing was quantified using the overlap coefficient calculated on TCRB nucleotide sequences. This immuneACCESS table, as held by TCRdb, lists in-frame sequences with V and J called but not all clones. Of the missing ones, under half trace to an unresolved V gene in checked studies; the others have no known cause. For V, J and clone size, that table is used; D and trimming come from the DNA. Present in this sample are fewer than 400,000 clones, 8% of which were seen just once. Of the sample, under 0.5% is held by the ten largest clones.

V and J are trimmed by 4 bases and 0 bases, and the gene matches miss 8 bases of the junction. The germline V gene yields MDHEN for CDR1 and SYDVKM for CDR2. From cysteine to phenylalanine, the CDR3 is 16 amino acids long. Only the CDR3 region is kept as DNA, spanning 48 bases read in frame from base 1. The chain is assembled from TRBV28 and TRBJ2-7, with 8 middle bases fitting TRBD2. Sequencing was performed on central memory CD4+ T cells from blood. The clonotype comes from a woman aged 18-29 years in good health. This receptor carries the CDR3 CASSSAWTSFSYEQYF. Here is the DNA: TGTGCCAGCAGTTCAGCTTGGACTAGCTTCTCCTACGAGCAGTACTTC.